This section outlines one TCR beta chain sequence together with its context. This sample was taken from a study of shared clonotypes between healthy human individuals. The replicate PCRs on unsorted PBMC were given 300 ng DNA, which is 25,000 to 35,000 T cell genomes. TCRdb keeps only in-frame clones here, not all; method: immunoSEQ multiplex PCR. The repertoire holds roughly 95,000 clones, with roughly 50% as singletons. The source is a woman in her 40s in good health. Some clones in this sample may be carry-over from other donors' samples. The source material was PBMCs.

The CDR3 region is CASNPPGLAGYEQYF. Written as DNA, the CDR3 is TGTGCCAGCAATCCCCCCGGACTAGCGGGCTACGAGCAGTACTTC. This chain uses TRBV28 with TRBJ2-7; 11 nucleotides agree with TRBD2. The germline CDR1 and CDR2 sequences are MDHEN and SYDVKM. The CDR3 contains 15 residues. The trim removed 7 bases at V and 3 bases at J, leaving 8 bases unmatched.